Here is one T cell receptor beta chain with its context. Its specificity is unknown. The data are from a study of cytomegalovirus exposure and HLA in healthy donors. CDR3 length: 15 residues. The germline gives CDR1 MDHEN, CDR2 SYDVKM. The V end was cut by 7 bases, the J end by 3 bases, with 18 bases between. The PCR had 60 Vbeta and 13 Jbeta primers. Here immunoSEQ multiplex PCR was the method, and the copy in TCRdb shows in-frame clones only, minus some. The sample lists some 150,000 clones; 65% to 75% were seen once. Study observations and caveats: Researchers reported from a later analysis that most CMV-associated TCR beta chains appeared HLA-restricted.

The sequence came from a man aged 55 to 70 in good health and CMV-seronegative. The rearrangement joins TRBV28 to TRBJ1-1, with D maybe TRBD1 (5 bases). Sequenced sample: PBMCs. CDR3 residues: CASTPLPGRDTEAFF. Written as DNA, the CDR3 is TGTGCCAGCACCCCCCTCCCAGGGCGAGACACTGAAGCTTTCTTT. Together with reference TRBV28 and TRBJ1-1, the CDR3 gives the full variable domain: DVKVTQSSRYLVKRTGEKVFLECVQDMDHENMFWYRQDPGLGLRLIYFSYDVKMKEKGDIPEGYSVSREKKERFSLILESASTNQTSMYLCASTPLPGRDTEAFFGQGTRLTVV.